This T cell receptor beta chain was captured by sequencing in a study of immune evolution from preneoplasia to lung adenocarcinoma. A note on this clone: Its specificity is not known.

Trimming took off 5 bases at V and 3 bases at J, with 11 bases between the two ends. This CDR3 contains 13 residues. CDR1 and CDR2 from the germline V gene are MDHEN and SYDVKM. Between the mid-2010s and the late 2010s, patients underwent resection in Japan or China. H&E slides confirmed each diagnosis, reviewed by two pathologists independently. The data were produced by immunoSEQ multiplex PCR, yet TCRdb's version contains in-frame clones alone and is incomplete. The sample has approximately 4,900 clones; 76% are singletons. Overall study findings and caveats: Later-stage lesions seemingly showed higher T cell density and diversity than normal lung. Normal lung had the highest top T cell clone frequencies.

The chain combines TRBV28 with TRBJ2-7; unclear D gene. Sequencing was performed on FFPE minimally invasive lung adenocarcinoma tissue. The sequence derives from a person aged 60 to 85 with lung adenocarcinoma. CDR3 in amino acids: CASSGLLDYEQYF. CDR3 DNA sequence: TGTGCCAGCAGTGGGCTGCTGGACTACGAGCAGTACTTC.